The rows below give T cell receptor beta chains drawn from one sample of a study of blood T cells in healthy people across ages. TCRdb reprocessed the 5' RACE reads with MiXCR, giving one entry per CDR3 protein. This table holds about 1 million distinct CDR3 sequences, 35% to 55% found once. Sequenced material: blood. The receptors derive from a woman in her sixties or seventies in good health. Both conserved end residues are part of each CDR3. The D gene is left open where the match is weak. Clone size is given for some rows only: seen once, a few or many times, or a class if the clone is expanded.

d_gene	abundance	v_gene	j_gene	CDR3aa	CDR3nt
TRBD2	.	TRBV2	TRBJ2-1	CASGSRTSGRIGYNEQFF	TGTGCCAGCGGATCCAGGACTAGCGGGAGGATTGGCTACAATGAGCAGTTCTTC
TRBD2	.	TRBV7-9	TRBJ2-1	CASQREAGYNEQFF	TGTGCCAGCCAGCGGGAGGCGGGTTACAATGAGCAGTTCTTC
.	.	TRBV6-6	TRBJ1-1	CASRYTEEVMNTEAFF	TGTGCCAGCAGATATACTGAGGAGGTTATGAACACTGAAGCTTTCTTT
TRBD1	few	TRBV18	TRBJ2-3	CASSPPGQGPDTQYF	TGTGCCAGCTCACCACCGGGACAGGGACCAGATACGCAGTATTTT
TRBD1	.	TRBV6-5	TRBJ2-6	CASSSGQTTGANVLTF	TGTGCCAGCAGCTCGGGACAGACGACTGGGGCCAACGTCCTGACTTTC
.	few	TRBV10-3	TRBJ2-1	CAILVGNEQFF	TGTGCCATCTTGGTGGGCAATGAGCAGTTCTTC
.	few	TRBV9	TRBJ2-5	CASSTFGTTQETQYF	TGTGCCAGCAGCACCTTCGGGACAACCCAAGAGACCCAGTACTTC
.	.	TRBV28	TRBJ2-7	CATEGGTYEQYF	TGTGCCACTGAGGGGGGTACCTACGAGCAGTACTTC
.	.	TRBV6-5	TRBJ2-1	CASSYGGTVEQFF	TGTGCCAGCAGTTACGGGGGTACGGTTGAGCAGTTCTTC
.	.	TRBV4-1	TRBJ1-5	CASSQITAQPQHF	TGCGCCAGCAGCCAAATAACGGCTCAGCCCCAGCATTTT
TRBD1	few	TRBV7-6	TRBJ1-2	CASSLEDRGVGYTF	TGTGCCAGCAGCTTAGAAGACAGGGGAGTAGGCTACACCTTC
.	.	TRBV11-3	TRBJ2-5	CASSVGGLVEETQYF	TGTGCCAGCAGCGTTGGGGGGCTCGTCGAAGAGACCCAGTACTTC
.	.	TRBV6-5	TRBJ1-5	CASGRGSNQPQHF	TGTGCCAGCGGTAGGGGTAGCAATCAGCCCCAGCATTTT
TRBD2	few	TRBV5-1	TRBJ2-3	CASSPRTSGYSTDTQYF	TGCGCCAGCAGCCCCCGGACTAGCGGGTACAGCACAGATACGCAGTATTTT
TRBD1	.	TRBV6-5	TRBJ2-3	CASSYNPHGQGARYTQYF	TGTGCCAGCAGTTACAACCCCCACGGACAGGGGGCTAGGTATACGCAGTATTTT
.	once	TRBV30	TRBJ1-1	CAWSPLHSEAFF	TGTGCCTGGAGCCCCCTTCATTCTGAAGCTTTCTTT
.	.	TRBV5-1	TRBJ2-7	CASSLGLASHYEQYF	TGCGCCAGCAGCTTGGGTCTAGCGTCCCACTACGAGCAGTACTTC
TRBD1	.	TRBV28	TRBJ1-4	CASSSRDRGRARDEKLFF	TGTGCCAGCAGTTCCCGGGACAGGGGGCGAGCAAGGGATGAAAAACTGTTTTTT
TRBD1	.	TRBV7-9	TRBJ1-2	CASSLEAGGSWGYTF	TGTGCCAGCAGCTTAGAAGCAGGGGGCTCCTGGGGCTACACCTTC
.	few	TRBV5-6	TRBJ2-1	CASSLDLATNEQFF	TGTGCCAGCAGCTTGGATCTAGCGACCAATGAGCAGTTCTTC
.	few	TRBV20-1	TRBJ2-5	CSARDLRQDQETQYF	TGCAGTGCTAGAGATTTGCGGCAGGATCAAGAGACCCAGTACTTC
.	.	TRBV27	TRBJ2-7	CASTRRGSYEQYF	TGTGCCAGCACCCGTCGAGGCTCCTACGAGCAGTACTTC
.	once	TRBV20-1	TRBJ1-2	CSARDQDGTYGYTF	TGCAGTGCTAGAGATCAGGACGGGACCTATGGCTACACCTTC
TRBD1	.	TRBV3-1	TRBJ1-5	CASSQGQAGQPQHF	TGTGCCAGCAGCCAGGGACAGGCGGGTCAGCCCCAGCATTTT
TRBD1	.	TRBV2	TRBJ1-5	CASKEDRGNQPQHF	TGTGCCAGCAAAGAGGACAGGGGGAATCAGCCCCAGCATTTT
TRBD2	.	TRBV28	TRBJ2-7	CASSPPPLAGVFEQYF	TGTGCCAGCAGCCCCCCCCCTCTAGCGGGAGTTTTCGAGCAGTACTTC
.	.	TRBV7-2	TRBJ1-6	CASSTGGAYNSPLHF	TGTGCCAGCAGCACCGGGGGCGCCTATAATTCACCCCTCCACTTT
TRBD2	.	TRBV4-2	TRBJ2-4	CASSPSGGNIQYF	TGTGCCAGCAGCCCTAGCGGTGGAAACATTCAGTACTTC
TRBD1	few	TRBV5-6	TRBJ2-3	CASSLERQGATDTQYF	TGTGCCAGCAGCTTGGAGAGACAGGGGGCAACAGATACGCAGTATTTT
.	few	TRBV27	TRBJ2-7	CASSRGWDEQYF	TGTGCCAGCAGTAGAGGGTGGGACGAGCAGTACTTC
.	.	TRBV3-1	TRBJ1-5	CASSWGRGEQPQHF	TGTGCCAGCAGCTGGGGCAGGGGCGAACAGCCCCAGCATTTT
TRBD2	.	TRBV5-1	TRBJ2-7	CASSWYGTSSYEQYF	TGCGCCAGCAGCTGGTACGGGACTAGCAGCTACGAGCAGTACTTC
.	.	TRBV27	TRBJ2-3	CASSSYGDTQYF	TGTGCCAGCAGTTCCTACGGGGATACGCAGTATTTT
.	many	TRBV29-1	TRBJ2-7	CSVGKGEQYF	TGCAGCGTCGGGAAAGGGGAGCAGTACTTC
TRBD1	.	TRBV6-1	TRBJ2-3	CASGTGNEDTQYF	TGTGCCAGCGGGACAGGGAATGAGGATACGCAGTATTTT
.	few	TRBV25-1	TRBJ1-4	CASSLPGKLFF	TGTGCCAGCAGTTTACCGGGAAAACTGTTTTTT
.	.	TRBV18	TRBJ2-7	CASSPPWSSLYEQYF	TGTGCCAGCTCACCACCGTGGAGTAGCCTCTACGAGCAGTACTTC
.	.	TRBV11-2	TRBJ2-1	CACSLESDVDPEFF	TGTGCCTGCAGCTTAGAAAGTGACGTGGACCCTGAGTTCTTC
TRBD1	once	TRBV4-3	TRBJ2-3	CASSQDTAGTEVPQYF	TGCGCCAGCAGCCAAGATACGGCCGGGACAGAGGTTCCGCAGTATTTT
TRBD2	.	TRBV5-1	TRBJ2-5	CASSFQRENEQYF	TGCGCCAGCAGCTTCCAGCGGGAGAATGAGCAGTACTTC
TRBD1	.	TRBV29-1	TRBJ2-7	CSVGSPDRGYYEQYF	TGCAGCGTTGGATCACCGGACAGGGGGTACTACGAGCAGTACTTC
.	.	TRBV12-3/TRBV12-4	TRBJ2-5	CASSFGDSGETQYF	TGTGCCAGCAGTTTCGGTGATAGCGGCGAGACCCAGTACTTC
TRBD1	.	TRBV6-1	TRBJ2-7	CASRDRGHEQYF	TGTGCCAGCAGGGACAGGGGCCACGAGCAGTACTTC
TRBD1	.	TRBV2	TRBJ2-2	CASSDLPGTETGELFF	TGTGCCAGCAGTGACCTCCCCGGGACAGAAACCGGGGAGCTGTTTTTT
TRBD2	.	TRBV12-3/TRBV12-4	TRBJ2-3	CASSLIASGYTDTQYF	TGTGCCAGCAGTTTAATTGCTAGCGGGTACACAGATACGCAGTATTTT